Listed below are T cell receptor beta chains from one sample, sequenced in a study of T cell repertoires in cytomegalovirus infection. One entry per CDR3 protein results from TCRdb running MiXCR on the reads. The data hold about 240,000 distinct CDR3 sequences, with 9% to 15% observed a single time. The specimen sequenced was PBMCs. The receptors derive from a human donor in good health (CMV status not recorded). Some clones in this sample may be carry-over from other donors' samples. Each CDR3 is given with its conserved first and last residue.

v_call,cdr3_aa
TRBV6-2/TRBV6-3,CASSSRLRAGYNQPQHF
TRBV7-2,CASSLAGDFYGYTF
TRBV7-2,CASSLDNLNYEQYF
TRBV29-1,CSARQDTLDEQFF
TRBV29-1,CSVEGLGDEAFF
TRBV11-2,CASSSRRSVTDTQYF
TRBV6-2/TRBV6-3,CASRRPVPYEQYF
TRBV7-2,CASSLIGTSRPNEQFF
TRBV5-1,CASSLLIQGTGLSYEQYF
TRBV6-6,CASSPPTSGRNEQFF
TRBV7-2,CASSPSDRGRADSNTEAFF
TRBV6-6,CASSSGGAQETQYF
TRBV7-3,CASSLGTGAADTQYF
TRBV28,CASSLIAGENTGELFF
TRBV5-6,CASSLRTSGAQGPLEQYF
TRBV12-3/TRBV12-4,CASRLPNQPQHF
TRBV28,CASSWTSGRASYEQYF
TRBV12-3/TRBV12-4,CASSPSPGQGSSAFF
TRBV3-1,CASSQDQTGKGDEQYF
TRBV28,CASSPTAGWSRTQYF
TRBV30,CAWSVTTVGSPLHF
TRBV6-2/TRBV6-3,CASSYNAGGTTQYF
TRBV11-2,CASSLERGGTEAFF
TRBV7-2,CASSLAGLAGVQTDTQYF
TRBV27,CASRPLPGRTGELFF
TRBV7-9,CASTPPLGQNYGYTF
TRBV23-1,CASSPRTNTGELFF
TRBV7-6,CASSETGIHNEQFF
TRBV6-5,CASSYGTTAGELFF
TRBV28,CASSLGGTGAETQYF
TRBV19,CAIKNRGLTEAFF
TRBV20-1,CSAGGAARTHYEQYF
TRBV9,CASSGLPGTQYF